This TCR beta chain stems from a study of blood T cell repertoires in COVID-19 (dated by TCRdb to the early 2020s). For the wider study: Collaborator samples came from the United States, Italy and Spain and covered acute and convalescent phases of COVID-19. The material from the prospective study consisted of cDNA or gDNA derived from T cells, B-cell-depleted T cells, or PBMCs. The dataset comprised deeply sampled blood TCRbeta repertoires from subjects exposed to, actively infected with, or recovered from COVID-19. The repertoires were released in a freely available public database meant as a resource for research on the immune response to SARS-CoV-2. Samples were obtained from the ongoing ImmuneRACE study (first 160 participants) and from about 1,300 subjects provided by 6 global collaborators. A de-identified subject ID, COVID-19 status, age in years and sex were almost always included in the sample metadata. HLA class I and class II types, where available, came from metadata supplied by the sample provider rather than from assay-based typing. The study at large found these results: How much clinical and demographic metadata was included differed by source and by participant, and the metadata was provided uncurated.

A word on this clone: Its antigen is still unknown. Nothing much larger sits one base from this clone, and base qualities are not available.

Participants in the prospective study were aged roughly 18 to 100 years, lived in 20 to 30 United States geographic areas, and enrolled through a virtual design. In the prospective study, participants were assigned to cohorts based on the clinical history participants reported in a screening survey and a study questionnaire. Mobile phlebotomists in the prospective study collected whole blood, serum and a nasopharyngeal or oropharyngeal swab from every participant. Prospective study participants could optionally give additional blood draws and questionnaires over an approximately 2-month period. Before DNA extraction, prospective study blood samples were shipped either frozen or at room temperature. Trimming takes 4 bases off V and 3 bases off J; junction bases not matched to a gene: 9. There are 17 amino acids in the CDR3, from cysteine to phenylalanine inclusive. Only CDR3 DNA remains: 51 bases, in frame from the first base. CDR1 and CDR2 are drawn from the germline V gene (reference sequence): LGHDT, YNNKEL.

TCRbeta CDR3 regions were amplified from genomic DNA by means of the immunoSEQ Assay, a bias-controlled multiplex PCR. The original methods were these. The number of nucleated cells in each sample was estimated by amplification of reference gene primers within the assay. To quantify the absolute abundance of each unique TCRbeta CDR3 rearrangement, sequence reads were collapsed and filtered. For each sample, productive Simpson clonality was calculated as the square root of Simpson's diversity index over productive rearrangements. TCRdb holds this immuneACCESS table with in-frame rearrangements only. Some clones are missing; in checked studies, unresolved V genes explain under half, and the rest has no known cause. V, J and clone size derive from that table, while D and trimming were established from the DNA sequence. For this sample the table gives approximately 200,000 clones, of which about 88% were detected only once. The ten largest clones represent 2% to 2.5% of the sample.

The sequenced sample was PBMCs or T cells enriched from blood (not recorded which). The chain is assembled from TRBV3-1 (or the pseudogene TRBV3-2) and TRBJ2-3; TRBD2 lines up with 11 middle nucleotides. This receptor was taken from a woman in her 40s with acute COVID-19. The CDR3: CASSLHVAGGRTDTQYF. DNA sequence: TGTGCCAGCAGCCTTCATGTAGCGGGGGGGCGAACAGATACGCAGTATTTT.